This TCR beta chain derives from a study of blood T cell repertoires in COVID-19 (dated by TCRdb to the early 2020s). About the full investigation: The collaborator samples originated in the United States, Italy and Spain and spanned the acute and convalescent phases of COVID-19. The repertoires were released in a freely available public database meant as a resource for research on the immune response to SARS-CoV-2. Subjects who had been exposed to COVID-19, were actively infected with it, or had recovered from it provided the deeply sampled blood TCRbeta repertoires that made up the dataset. Where HLA class I and class II types were available, the types were taken from metadata supplied by the sample provider, not from assay-based typing. A de-identified subject ID, COVID-19 status, age in years and sex were almost always included in the sample metadata. The material from the prospective study consisted of cDNA or gDNA derived from T cells, B-cell-depleted T cells, or PBMCs. Samples came from the ongoing ImmuneRACE study (first 160 participants) plus 1,254 subjects from 6 global collaborators. General study outcomes and caveats: The quantity of clinical and demographic metadata differed by source and by participant and was supplied without curation.

At one collaborating source in Seattle, patients were enrolled during active infection and were followed longitudinally through the course of disease. Collaborating institutions collected whole blood in K2EDTA tubes following their own protocols. For TCRbeta analysis, collaborators shipped samples in one of three forms: frozen whole blood, isolated PBMCs, or DNA extracted from either of those sample types. TCRbeta CDR3 regions were amplified from genomic DNA by means of the immunoSEQ Assay, a bias-controlled multiplex PCR. The original methods were these. The number of nucleated cells in each sample was estimated by amplification of reference gene primers within the assay. Sequence reads were collapsed and filtered to measure the absolute abundance of every unique TCRbeta CDR3 rearrangement. Productive Simpson clonality was computed per sample as the square root of Simpson's diversity index over productive rearrangements. The immuneACCESS repertoire file appears here via TCRdb, limited to in-frame rearrangements. These files lack a portion of the clones; in checked studies, under half of the deficit traces to unresolved V genes, and the cause of the others is not known. That table furnishes V, J and clone size, whereas the DNA furnished D and trimming. The table for this sample lists a few hundred thousand clones; roughly 85% of them were counted only once. The biggest ten clones account for approximately 2.4% of the sample.

A few counts support this clone. Its antigen is unknown. Base qualities are not at hand, and no much larger clone is one base apart. From its cysteine to its phenylalanine, the CDR3 spans 14 amino acids. The retained sequence is limited to the CDR3, 42 bases, with the frame set at the first base. V is trimmed back by 6 bases and J by 4 bases, and the junction contains 8 bases that no gene match accounts for. The CDR1 and CDR2 encoded by the germline V gene are MDHEN and SYDVKM. The receptor was isolated from a woman in her 70s with COVID-19, enrolled during active disease. What was sequenced was peripheral blood. The V gene is TRBV28 and the J gene is TRBJ2-7; the central 8 bases match TRBD1. The CDR3 protein: CASRPPGQVYEQYF. The nucleotide sequence reads TGTGCCAGCAGACCTCCGGGACAGGTTTACGAGCAGTACTTC.